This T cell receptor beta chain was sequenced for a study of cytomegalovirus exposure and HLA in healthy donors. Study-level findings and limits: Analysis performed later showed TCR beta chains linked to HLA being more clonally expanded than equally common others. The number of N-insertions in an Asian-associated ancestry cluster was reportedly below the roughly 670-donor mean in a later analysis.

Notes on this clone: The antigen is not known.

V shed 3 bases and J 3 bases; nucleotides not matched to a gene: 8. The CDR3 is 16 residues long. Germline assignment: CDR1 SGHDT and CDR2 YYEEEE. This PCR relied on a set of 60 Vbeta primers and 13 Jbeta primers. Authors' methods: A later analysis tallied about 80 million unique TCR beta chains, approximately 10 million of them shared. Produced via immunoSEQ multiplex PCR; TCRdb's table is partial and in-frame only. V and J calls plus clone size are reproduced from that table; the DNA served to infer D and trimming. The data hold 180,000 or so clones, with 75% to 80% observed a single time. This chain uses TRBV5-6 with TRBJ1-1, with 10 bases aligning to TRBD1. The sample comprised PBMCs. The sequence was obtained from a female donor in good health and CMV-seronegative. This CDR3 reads CASSSWDRGGYTEAFF. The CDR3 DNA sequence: TGTGCCAGCAGCTCTTGGGACAGGGGAGGATACACTGAAGCTTTCTTT.